Listed below are T cell receptor beta chains from one sample, sequenced in a study of a mutant IDH1 vaccine in newly diagnosed glioma. Libraries were prepared by immunoSEQ multiplex PCR; TCRdb keeps only in-frame clonotypes and omits some of them. The table has roughly 51,000 clones, 79% seen once. These receptors have no identified antigens. The sample was PBMCs, taken from a glioma patient whose treatment included an IDH1 peptide vaccine. These receptors all stem from a man aged 40-50 years with glioma. CDR3s include the opening cysteine and the closing phenylalanine or tryptophan.

length: 14; V: TRBV19; J: TRBJ2-7; CDR3: CASSPRSDLYEQYF
length: 17; V: TRBV4-1; J: TRBJ1-4; CDR3: CASSRPFRSATNEKLFF
length: 16; V: TRBV19; J: TRBJ2-3; CDR3: CASSIDGGGLADTQYF
length: 18; V: TRBV5-1; J: TRBJ2-3; CDR3: CASSPYPQADIDTDTQYF
length: 15; V: TRBV5-6; J: TRBJ2-3; CDR3: CASSPLFGGTDTQYF
length: 12; V: TRBV6-5; J: TRBJ1-1; CDR3: CASSLGGNEAFF
length: 14; V: TRBV5-4; J: TRBJ1-2; CDR3: CASSPEQGYYGYTF
length: 13; V: TRBV5-6; J: TRBJ1-4; CDR3: CASSWATNEKLFF
length: 12; V: TRBV6-5; J: TRBJ1-3; CDR3: CASGTSGNTIYF
length: 16; V: TRBV5-1; J: TRBJ2-5; CDR3: CASSLPPPRPQETQYF
length: 15; V: TRBV2; J: TRBJ1-5; CDR3: CASSEERGTNQPQHF
length: 15; V: TRBV2; J: TRBJ1-5; CDR3: CASSPEKYSNQPQHF
length: 15; V: TRBV19; J: TRBJ2-2; CDR3: CASRDSRESTGELFF
length: 15; V: TRBV6-5; J: TRBJ2-7; CDR3: CASSYYDRASGEQYF
length: 16; V: TRBV19; J: TRBJ2-1; CDR3: CASSIDHGGAHNEQFF
length: 15; V: TRBV7-2; J: TRBJ2-5; CDR3: CASSLAPGVFETQYF
length: 10; V: TRBV20-1; J: TRBJ1-2; CDR3: CSAGHYGYTF
length: 15; V: TRBV25-1; J: TRBJ2-2; CDR3: CATTSTASNTGELFF
length: 18; V: TRBV5-1; J: TRBJ1-4; CDR3: CASSLGTRLRSTNEKLFF
length: 13; V: TRBV19; J: TRBJ2-7; CDR3: CASKGTGAYEQYF
length: 12; V: TRBV4-1; J: TRBJ2-5; CDR3: CASSGGTETQYF
length: 13; V: TRBV2; J: TRBJ2-7; CDR3: CANGGASRYEQYF
length: 14; V: TRBV5-8; J: TRBJ2-5; CDR3: CASNAGHRGETQYF
length: 15; V: TRBV19; J: TRBJ1-5; CDR3: CASSTWGGKHQPQHF
length: 12; V: TRBV7-9; J: TRBJ1-3; CDR3: CASSSDWDTIYF
length: 19; V: TRBV5-3; J: TRBJ2-7; CDR3: CARSWDRDRGRFSSYEQYF
length: 15; V: TRBV5-1; J: TRBJ2-3; CDR3: CASSLGQGGPDTQYF
length: 14; V: TRBV5-1; J: TRBJ1-4; CDR3: CASSLEGFLGGLFF
length: 14; V: TRBV5-1; J: TRBJ2-7; CDR3: CASSLVGASYEQYF